These 11 T cell receptor beta chains were all obtained from the same sample, sequenced in a study of T cell responses to AZD1222 COVID-19 vaccine. Using immunoSEQ multiplex PCR, the repertoire was profiled, and TCRdb retains in-frame clones only, with some absent. The sample has over 70,000 clones; 85% are singletons. Source: peripheral blood, taken on day 0 of AZD1222 vaccination. The receptors here all came from an adult in good health.

The chain uses TRBV18 and TRBJ1-1; TRBD1 matches at 7 bases. This CDR3 is 13 amino acids long. V was clipped by 2 bases and J by 6 bases; unmatched bases: 3. CDR1 and CDR2 (germline): KGHSH, LQKENI. CDR3 in DNA: TGTGCCAGCTCACCAGACAGGGCATCTGAAGCTTTCTTT. It codes for CASSPDRASEAFF.

The chain links TRBV2 to TRBJ1-1, with 7 nucleotides matching TRBD1. Trimming cost V 7 bases and J 0 bases; bases outside gene matches: 11. Germline CDR1 and CDR2: SNHLY and FYNNEI. This CDR3 spans 16 amino acids. The CDR3 DNA reads TGTGCCAGCATTATCGACAGGGCCCACATGAACACTGAAGCTTTCTTT. It specifies CASIIDRAHMNTEAFF.

The V gene is TRBV29-1, the J gene TRBJ1-6; 9 nucleotides align to TRBD1. The CDR3 covers 14 residues. V shed 6 bases and J 4 bases; nucleotides not matched to a gene: 4. Germline CDR1 SQVTM, CDR2 ANQGSEA. The CDR3 region has the DNA TGCAGCGTGATGACAGGGGGGTATAATTCACCCCTCCACTTT. Translation: CSVMTGGYNSPLHF.

The rearrangement joins TRBV6-1 to TRBJ2-7, with 8 nucleotides matching TRBD2. V lost 0 bases, J lost 4 bases, and 5 bases stayed unmatched. CDR1 and CDR2 (germline): MNHNS, SASEGT. The CDR3 is 15 residues long. CDR3 amino acids: CASSEAGTSIYEQYF. DNA for the CDR3: TGTGCCAGCAGTGAAGCCGGGACTAGTATATACGAGCAGTACTTC.

The chain is built from TRBV5-1 and TRBJ2-7; TRBD2 might be the D (6 bases). CDR1 and CDR2 (germline): SGHRS, YFSETQ. The germline V and J ends were trimmed by 0 bases and 0 bases, with 10 bases remaining between them. CDR3 length equals 15 residues. The CDR3 DNA is TGCGCCAGCAGCTTGGGTAGCGGTCCCTCCTACGAGCAGTACTTC. Protein sequence: CASSLGSGPSYEQYF.

The chain links TRBV10-2 to TRBJ1-3; TRBD1 is a possible D gene (5 bases). CDR1 WSHSY and CDR2 SAAADI come from the germline V gene. The V gene lost 0 bases and the J gene lost 2 bases, with 14 bases spanning the gap. This CDR3 region has 17 residues. As DNA, the CDR3 is TGCGCCAGCAGTGAGTCTGACAGAAGAAGGGCTGGAAACACCATATATTTT. This encodes CASSESDRRRAGNTIYF.

The chain links TRBV4-1 to TRBJ1-2; D not resolved. The ends were cut back, 0 bases at V and 2 bases at J, with 13 bases in the middle. The CDR3 covers 16 residues. Germline values: CDR1 MGHRA, CDR2 YSYEKL. CDR3 DNA sequence: TGCGCCAGCAGCCAAGAAGTAATGGCAGGAAACTATGGCTACACCTTC. Encoded protein: CASSQEVMAGNYGYTF.

The chain employs TRBV19 and TRBJ1-2; D unresolved. The V and J ends lost 8 bases and 5 bases respectively, with 12 bases between them. The CDR3 totals 12 residues. From germline, CDR1 is LNHDA and CDR2 SQIVND (reference sequence). CDR3 DNA: TGTGCCAGTCGGACCACCAGTTATGGCTACACCTTC. The encoded protein is CASRTTSYGYTF.

In its sample, this clone was seen once. The chain carries TRBV6-5 and TRBJ2-5; 9 nucleotides match TRBD1. The CDR3 runs 15 residues. V dropped 7 bases and J dropped 9; count of bases not matched to a gene: 15. CDR1 is MNHEY and CDR2 is SVGAGI in the germline V gene. The CDR3 here is CASIERTGGIRPQYF. CDR3 nucleotide sequence: TGTGCCAGCATCGAAAGAACAGGGGGCATCAGGCCCCAGTACTTC.

The chain couples TRBV6-5 to TRBJ2-7, with TRBD1 matching over 9 bases. Germline CDR1 reads MNHEY; CDR2 reads SVGAGI. V dropped 2 bases and J dropped 6; count of bases not matched to a gene: 8. The CDR3 has 15 residues. CDR3 nucleotide sequence: TGTGCCAGCAGTTACCTATCTGAGACAGGGGGCGAGCAGTACTTC. It translates to CASSYLSETGGEQYF.

The chain uses TRBV5-1 and TRBJ2-1; unclear D gene. The length of the CDR3 is 15 residues. Germline assignment: CDR1 SGHRS and CDR2 YFSETQ. Between the trimmed V and J ends, which lost 2 bases and 8 bases, there was a span of 17 bases. The CDR3 DNA reads as TGCGCCAGCAGCTTCGGCCGGGTCATAAGAGATGAGCAGTTCTTC. It encodes CASSFGRVIRDEQFF.